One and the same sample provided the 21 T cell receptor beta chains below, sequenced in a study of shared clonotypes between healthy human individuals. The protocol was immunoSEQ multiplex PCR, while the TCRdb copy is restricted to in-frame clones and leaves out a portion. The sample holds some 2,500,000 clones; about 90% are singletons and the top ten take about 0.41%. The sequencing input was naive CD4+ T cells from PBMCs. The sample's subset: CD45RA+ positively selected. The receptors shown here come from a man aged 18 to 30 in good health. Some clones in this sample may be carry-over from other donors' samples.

The CDR3 loop is CASSRFNYGYTF. The CDR3 bases are TGTGCCAGCAGTAGGTTTAACTATGGCTACACCTTC. V and J are TRBV25-1 and TRBJ1-2, with unresolved D. Trimming took 5 bases from V and 1 from J, leaving 5 bases between them. This CDR3 is built from 12 residues. Germline CDR1 MGHDK, CDR2 SYGVNS.

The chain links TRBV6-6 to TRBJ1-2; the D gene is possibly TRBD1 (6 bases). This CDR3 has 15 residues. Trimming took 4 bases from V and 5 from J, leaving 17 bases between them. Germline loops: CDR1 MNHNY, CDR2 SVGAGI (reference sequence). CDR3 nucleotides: TGTGCCAGCAGTTCGGTTACACAGGGCCATTATGGCTACACCTTC. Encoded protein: CASSSVTQGHYGYTF.

The CDR3 DNA reads TGCGCCAGCAGTCAACGCAACCGGGACAGGGTTGGTGGCTACACCTTC. It yields the protein CASSQRNRDRVGGYTF. The chain uses TRBV23-1 and TRBJ1-2; 9 bases align to TRBD1. TRBV23-1 is treated as an ORF (open reading frame) with a function not yet certain. The CDR3 spans 16 residues. J lost 7 bases, V lost 2 bases, and 11 bases had no gene match.

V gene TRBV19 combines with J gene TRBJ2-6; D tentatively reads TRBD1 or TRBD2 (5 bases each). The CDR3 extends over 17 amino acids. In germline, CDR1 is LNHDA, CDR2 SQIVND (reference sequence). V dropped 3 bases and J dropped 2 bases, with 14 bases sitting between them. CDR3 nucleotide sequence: TGTGCCAGTAGTATTAGGGGCGGGTCTACTGGGGCCAACGTCCTGACTTTC. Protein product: CASSIRGGSTGANVLTF.

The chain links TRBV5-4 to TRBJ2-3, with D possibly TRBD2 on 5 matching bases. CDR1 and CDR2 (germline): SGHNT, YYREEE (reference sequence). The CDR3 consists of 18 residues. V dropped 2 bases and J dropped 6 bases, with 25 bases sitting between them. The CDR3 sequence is CASSLGGLAISSGDTQYF. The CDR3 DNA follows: TGTGCCAGCAGCTTAGGTGGATTAGCGATCTCCTCGGGGGATACGCAGTATTTT.

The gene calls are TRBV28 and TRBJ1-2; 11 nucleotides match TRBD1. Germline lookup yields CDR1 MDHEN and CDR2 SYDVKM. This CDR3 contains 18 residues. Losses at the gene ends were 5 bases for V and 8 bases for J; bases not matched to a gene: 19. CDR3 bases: TGTGCCAGCAGTCCCCTTGGGACAGGGGGTATCACCGATGTGGGCTACACCTTC. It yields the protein CASSPLGTGGITDVGYTF.

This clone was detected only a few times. CDR3 coding DNA: TGTGCCAGCAGTTCCCGACAGGGGCAAACCATATATTTT. Encoded protein: CASSSRQGQTIYF. The rearrangement links TRBV21-1 to TRBJ1-3; whether TRBD1, the table's D call, matches the DNA was not checked. TRBV21-1 is a listed pseudogene. CDR3 length: 13 residues.

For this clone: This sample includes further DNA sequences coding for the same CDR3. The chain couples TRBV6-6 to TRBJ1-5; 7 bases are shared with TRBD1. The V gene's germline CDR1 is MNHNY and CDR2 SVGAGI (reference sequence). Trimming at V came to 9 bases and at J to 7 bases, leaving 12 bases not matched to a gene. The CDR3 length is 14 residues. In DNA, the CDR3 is TGTGCCAGTAGAATGACAGGGATACGGCAGCCCCAGCATTTT. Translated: CASRMTGIRQPQHF.

CDR3 sequence reads: CASSTRDFSNEQFF. In DNA, the CDR3 is TGTGCCAGCAGCACCAGGGACTTCTCCAATGAGCAGTTCTTC. The chain employs TRBV9 and TRBJ2-1, with TRBD2 as a possible D gene (6 bases). Looked up from germline, CDR1 is SGDLS and CDR2 is YYNGEE. Trimming stripped 4 bases from V and 6 bases from J, with 14 bases between. The length of the CDR3 is 14 residues.

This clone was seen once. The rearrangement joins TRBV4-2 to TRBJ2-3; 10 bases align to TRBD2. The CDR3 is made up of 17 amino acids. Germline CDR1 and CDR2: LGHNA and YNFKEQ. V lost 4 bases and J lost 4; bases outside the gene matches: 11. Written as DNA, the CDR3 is TGTGCCAGCAGCCGCCGTAAAGCGGGAGGGATGGCAGATACGCAGTATTTT. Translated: CASSRRKAGGMADTQYF.

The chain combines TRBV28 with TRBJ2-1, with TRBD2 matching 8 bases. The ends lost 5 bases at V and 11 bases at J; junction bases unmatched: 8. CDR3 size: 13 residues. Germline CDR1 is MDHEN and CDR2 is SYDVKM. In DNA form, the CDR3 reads TGTGCCAGCAGTAGCGGGAGCGCGGGAAAGCAGTTCTTC. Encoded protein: CASSSGSAGKQFF.

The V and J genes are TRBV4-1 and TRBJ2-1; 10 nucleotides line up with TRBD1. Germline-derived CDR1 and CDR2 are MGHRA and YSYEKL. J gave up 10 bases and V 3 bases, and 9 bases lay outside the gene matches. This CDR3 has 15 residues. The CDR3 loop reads CASSQPGQGNREQFF. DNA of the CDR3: TGCGCCAGCAGCCAGCCGGGACAGGGGAACAGGGAGCAGTTCTTC.

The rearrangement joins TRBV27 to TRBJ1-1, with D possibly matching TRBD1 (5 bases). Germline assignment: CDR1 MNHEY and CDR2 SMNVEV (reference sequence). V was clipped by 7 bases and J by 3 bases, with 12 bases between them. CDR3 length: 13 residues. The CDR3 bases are TGTGCCAGCAATCGTTTAGGGGACACTGAAGCTTTCTTT. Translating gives CASNRLGDTEAFF.

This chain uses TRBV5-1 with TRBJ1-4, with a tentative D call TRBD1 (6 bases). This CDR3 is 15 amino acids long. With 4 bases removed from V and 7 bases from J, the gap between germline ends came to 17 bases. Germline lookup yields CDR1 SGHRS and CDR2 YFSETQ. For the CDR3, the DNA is TGCGCCAGCAGCCTACAGGGTTCAGCAGGTGAAAAACTGTTTTTT. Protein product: CASSLQGSAGEKLFF.

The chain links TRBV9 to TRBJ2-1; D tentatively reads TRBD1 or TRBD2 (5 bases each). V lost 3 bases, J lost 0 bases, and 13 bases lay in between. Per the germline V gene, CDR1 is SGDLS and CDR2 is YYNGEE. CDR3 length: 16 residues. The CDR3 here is CASSGVGASSYNEQFF. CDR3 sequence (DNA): TGTGCCAGCAGCGGTGTCGGGGCCAGCTCCTACAATGAGCAGTTCTTC.

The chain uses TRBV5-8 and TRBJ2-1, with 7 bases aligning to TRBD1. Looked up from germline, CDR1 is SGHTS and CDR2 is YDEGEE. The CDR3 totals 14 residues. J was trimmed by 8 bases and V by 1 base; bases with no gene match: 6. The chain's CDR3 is CASSLYRGLHEQFF. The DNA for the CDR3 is TGTGCCAGCAGCTTGTACAGGGGTTTACATGAGCAGTTCTTC.

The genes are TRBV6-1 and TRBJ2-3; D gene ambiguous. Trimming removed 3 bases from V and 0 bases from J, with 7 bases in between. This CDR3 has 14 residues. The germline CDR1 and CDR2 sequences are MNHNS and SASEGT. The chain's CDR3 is CASSDGYSTDTQYF. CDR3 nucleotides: TGTGCCAGCAGTGATGGGTATAGCACAGATACGCAGTATTTT.

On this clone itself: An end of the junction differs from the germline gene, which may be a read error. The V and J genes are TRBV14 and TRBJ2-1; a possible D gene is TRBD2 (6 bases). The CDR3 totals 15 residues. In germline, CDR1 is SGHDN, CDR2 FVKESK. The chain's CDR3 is CASSQGLAWYNEQFF. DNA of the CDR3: TGTGCCAGCAGTCAAGGGCTAGCGTGGTACAATGAGCAGTTCTTC.

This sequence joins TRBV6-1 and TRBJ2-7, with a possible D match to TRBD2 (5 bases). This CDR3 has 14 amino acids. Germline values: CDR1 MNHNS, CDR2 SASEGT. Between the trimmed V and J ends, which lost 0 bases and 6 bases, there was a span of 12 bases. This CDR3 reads CASSEAGTRGEQYF. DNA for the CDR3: TGTGCCAGCAGTGAAGCGGGCACACGGGGCGAGCAGTACTTC.

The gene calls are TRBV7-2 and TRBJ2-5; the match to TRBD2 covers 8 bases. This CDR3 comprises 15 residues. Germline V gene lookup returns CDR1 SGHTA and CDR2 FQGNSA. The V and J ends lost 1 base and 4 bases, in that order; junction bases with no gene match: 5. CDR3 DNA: TGTGCCAGCAGCTTAGGAGCGGGAGCTAGAGAGACCCAGTACTTC. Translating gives CASSLGAGARETQYF.

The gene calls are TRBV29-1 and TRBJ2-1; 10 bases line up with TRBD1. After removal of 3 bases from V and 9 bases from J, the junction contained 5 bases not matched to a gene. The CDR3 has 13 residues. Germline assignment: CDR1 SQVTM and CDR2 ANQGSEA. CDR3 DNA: TGCAGCGTTGAGGGACAGGGGATTCCTGAGCAGTTCTTC. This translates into CSVEGQGIPEQFF.